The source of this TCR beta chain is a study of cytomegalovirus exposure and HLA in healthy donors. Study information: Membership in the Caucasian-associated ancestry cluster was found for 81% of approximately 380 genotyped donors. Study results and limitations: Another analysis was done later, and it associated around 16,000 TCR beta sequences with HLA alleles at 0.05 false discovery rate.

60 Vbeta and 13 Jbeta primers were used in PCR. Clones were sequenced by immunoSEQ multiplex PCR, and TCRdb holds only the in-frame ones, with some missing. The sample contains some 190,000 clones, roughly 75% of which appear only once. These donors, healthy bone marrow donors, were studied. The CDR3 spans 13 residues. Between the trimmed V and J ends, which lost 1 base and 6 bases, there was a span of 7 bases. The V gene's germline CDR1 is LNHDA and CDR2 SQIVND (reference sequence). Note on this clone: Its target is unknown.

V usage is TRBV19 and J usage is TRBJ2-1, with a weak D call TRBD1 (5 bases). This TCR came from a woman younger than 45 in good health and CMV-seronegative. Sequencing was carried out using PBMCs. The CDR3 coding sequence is TGTGCCAGTAGTATAGGACAGCTCAATGAGCAGTTCTTC. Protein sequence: CASSIGQLNEQFF.